Below are 5 T cell receptor beta chains sequenced from a single sample in a study of control samples from healthy donors and cancer patients. This table comes from immunoSEQ multiplex PCR, and its TCRdb copy is limited to in-frame clones, with some not included. The data contain 90,000 to 150,000 clones, roughly 88% of them singletons. The source material was blood. Receptor source: a middle-aged man in good health.

The genes are TRBV7-2 and TRBJ2-5, with D possibly being TRBD1 (5 bases). Trimming removed 5 bases from V and 4 bases from J, with 17 bases in between. The CDR3 has 15 residues. Germline lookup yields CDR1 SGHTA and CDR2 FQGNSA. The CDR3 nucleotides are TGTGCCAGCAGCCCCCAGGACAATTTTAGAGAGACCCAGTACTTC. This codes for CASSPQDNFRETQYF.

V usage is TRBV9 and J usage is TRBJ2-5; the D gene is possibly TRBD1 (5 bases). CDR1 and CDR2 from the germline V gene are SGDLS and YYNGEE. This CDR3 is 13 amino acids long. V lost 0 bases and J lost 5, with 8 bases in between. CDR3 coding DNA: TGTGCCAGCAGCGTAGGACAGAGCGAGACCCAGTACTTC. Amino acid sequence: CASSVGQSETQYF.

The rearrangement links TRBV9 to TRBJ2-3, with 10 nucleotides matching TRBD2. Trimming cost V 3 bases and J 4 bases; bases outside gene matches: 5. The germline V gene encodes CDR1 SGDLS and CDR2 YYNGEE. The CDR3 loop spans 15 amino acids. The CDR3 region is CASSASGTSADTQYF. CDR3 in DNA: TGTGCCAGCAGCGCCTCCGGGACTAGCGCAGATACGCAGTATTTT.

The V gene is TRBV5-5, the J gene TRBJ2-5; 12 bases map to TRBD2. This CDR3 spans 16 amino acids. Germline loops: CDR1 SGHKS, CDR2 YYEKEE (reference sequence). J lost 2 bases, V lost 4 bases, and 6 bases had no gene match. CDR3 nucleotide sequence: TGTGCCAGCAGCGAAGGACTAGCGGGGATTCAAGAGACCCAGTACTTC. It is translated as CASSEGLAGIQETQYF.

The V and J genes are TRBV9 and TRBJ1-5, with D unclear. The V and J ends lost 0 bases and 4 bases respectively, with 5 bases between them. The germline V gene encodes CDR1 SGDLS and CDR2 YYNGEE. CDR3 size: 13 residues. This chain's CDR3 is CASSVEPNQPQHF. CDR3 sequence (DNA): TGTGCCAGCAGCGTAGAGCCTAATCAGCCCCAGCATTTT. The whole variable domain, remainder taken from reference TRBV9 and TRBJ1-5, is DSGVTQTPKHLITATGQRVTLRCSPRSGDLSVYWYQQSLDQGLQFLIQYYNGEERAKGNILERFSAQQFPDLHSELNLSSLELGDSALYFCASSVEPNQPQHFGDGTRLSIL.